Below, 25 T cell receptor beta chains from the same sample are listed, as sequenced in a study of circulating CD8 cells and anti-PD-1 response in melanoma. TCR libraries were prepared from 15 ng of total RNA with the QIAseq Immune Repertoire TCR panel. One entry per CDR3 protein results from TCRdb running MiXCR on the reads. The sample carries 550 to 650 distinct CDR3 sequences, under 7.5% recorded once. From live CD3+CD8+TCRalphabeta+ cells, four PD-1 and/or TIGIT subsets were sorted. Sequencing was performed on CD8+ T cells from PBMCs, taken at baseline or after one month of anti-PD-1 therapy (not recorded which). The receptors come from a human donor with melanoma.

By sample share, this clonotype is large. The chain employs TRBV28 and TRBJ2-1, with D perhaps matching TRBD1 (6 bases). Per germline, CDR1 MDHEN and CDR2 SYDVKM. V was pared by 3 bases and J by 3 bases, with 9 bases between. The CDR3 is 14 residues long. CDR3 nucleotides: TGTGCCAGCAGTTTTGAAGGGGGCTACAATGAGCAGTTCTTC. As protein: CASSFEGGYNEQFF.

By proportion, this clonotype is medium-sized. This sequence joins TRBV2 and TRBJ2-1, with TRBD2 as a possible D gene (5 bases). Germline CDR1 is SNHLY and CDR2 is FYNNEI. This CDR3 spans 14 amino acids. The V end lost 6 bases, the J end lost 3 bases, and 12 bases lay between the germline ends. The CDR3 here is CASREERDYNEQFF. The CDR3, as DNA: TGTGCCAGCAGGGAGGAACGGGACTACAATGAGCAGTTCTTC.

The sample holds a few counts of this clonotype. No conserved phenylalanine or tryptophan is present at the end of the CDR3, so a read error is the likely explanation. The gene calls are TRBV20-1 and TRBJ2-3; TRBD2 agrees at 11 bases. V lost 6 bases to trimming and J lost 4 bases; unmatched junction nucleotides: 18. Germline V gene sequence: CDR1 DFQATT, CDR2 SNEGSKA (reference sequence). The CDR3 loop spans 18 amino acids. Here the CDR3 reads CSAEGALAGGRSADTQYS. The CDR3 DNA is TGCAGTGCCGAGGGGGCGCTAGCGGGGGGCCGGAGCGCAGATACGCAGTATTCT.

This clonotype is labeled as large. This chain uses TRBV18 with TRBJ2-1, with D possibly TRBD2 on 5 matching bases. The V gene's germline CDR1 is KGHSH and CDR2 LQKENI. Trimming took 8 bases from V and 8 from J, leaving 25 bases between them. There are 16 residues in the CDR3. CDR3 protein: CASPPRATGPPDEQFF. The CDR3 nucleotides read TGTGCCAGCCCCCCGAGGGCCACGGGCCCCCCCGATGAGCAGTTCTTC.

This clonotype is labeled large. The chain uses TRBV27 and TRBJ2-1, with D maybe TRBD1 (6 bases). This CDR3 is built from 17 residues. Germline V gives CDR1 MNHEY, CDR2 SMNVEV (reference sequence). Trimming pared 3 bases from V and 0 bases from J, leaving 15 bases between. CDR3 loop: CASSLDRDTSSYNEQFF. In DNA form, the CDR3 reads TGTGCCAGCAGTTTGGACCGGGACACGAGCTCCTACAATGAGCAGTTCTTC.

This clonotype was seen a handful of times. This may arise from a read error, as a much more abundant clone is one base away. The rearrangement joins TRBV5-6 to TRBJ1-4; D is perhaps TRBD1 (6 bases). The CDR3 has 13 residues. Trimming stripped 5 bases from V and 8 bases from J, with 13 bases between. Per the germline V gene, CDR1 is SGHDT and CDR2 is YYEEEE. The CDR3 sequence: CASRTGAEEKLFF. The DNA for the CDR3 is TGTGCCAGCAGAACGGGGGCGGAGGAAAAACTGTTTTTT. Variable domain in full (rest from reference TRBV5-6 and TRBJ1-4): DAGVTQSPTHLIKTRGQQVTLRCSPKSGHDTVSWYQQALGQGPQFIFQYYEEEERQRGNFPDRFSGHQFPNYSSELNVNALLLGDSALYLCASRTGAEEKLFFGSGTQLSVL.

This clonotype rates as medium-sized (0.01 to 0.1%). This chain links TRBV4-2 with TRBJ2-1; D possibly uses TRBD1 or TRBD2 (5 bases each). The V end lost 3 bases, the J end lost 1 base, and 10 bases lay between the germline ends. The CDR3 is made up of 15 amino acids. Germline loops: CDR1 LGHNA, CDR2 YNFKEQ. Here the CDR3 reads CASSQGERSYNEQFF. DNA of the CDR3: TGTGCCAGCAGCCAGGGGGAACGGTCCTACAATGAGCAGTTCTTC.

This clonotype is classed as medium-sized. The J gene is TRBJ2-7, the V gene TRBV20-1; a weak D match, TRBD2 (6 bases). Germline CDR1 and CDR2: DFQATT and SNEGSKA (reference sequence). The CDR3 length is 13 residues. The V gene lost 5 bases and the J gene lost 0 bases, with 11 bases spanning the gap. The CDR3 spells CSALGGSSYEQYF. CDR3 coding DNA: TGCAGTGCTCTCGGAGGGAGCTCCTACGAGCAGTACTTC.

This clonotype counts as medium-sized. The chain couples TRBV20-1 to TRBJ2-7; D perhaps matches TRBD1 (6 bases). Per germline, CDR1 DFQATT and CDR2 SNEGSKA (reference sequence). The CDR3 loop spans 14 amino acids. The V end was cut by 5 bases, the J end by 3 bases, with 17 bases between. In nucleotides, the CDR3 is TGCAGTGCTTTGACCTCGGACAGTTACTACGAGCAGTACTTC. Protein: CSALTSDSYYEQYF.

Regarding this clonotype: A clone one base away is much larger, so this may be a read error. This chain joins TRBV28 and TRBJ1-5; D is unclear. V was clipped by 8 bases and J by 0 bases, with 14 bases between them. Germline assignment: CDR1 MDHEN and CDR2 SYDVKM. This CDR3 has 15 residues. The CDR3 reads CASGSGLNSNQPQHF. CDR3 nucleotide sequence: TGTGCCAGCGGTAGCGGGCTTAATAGCAATCAGCCCCAGCATTTT.

This clonotype is medium-sized in the sample. V is TRBV28 and J is TRBJ2-2; D gene uncertain. CDR1 MDHEN and CDR2 SYDVKM come from the germline V gene. The germline V and J ends were trimmed by 5 bases and 6 bases, with 13 bases remaining between them. There are 14 residues in the CDR3. The DNA of the CDR3 is TGTGCCAGCAGTCCACCCGACGTGCCCGGGGAGCTGTTTTTT. Residues: CASSPPDVPGELFF.

This clonotype is termed medium-sized (0.01 to 0.1%). The J gene is TRBJ1-3, the V gene TRBV13; D call uncertain. Trimming took off 3 bases at V and 0 bases at J, with 12 bases between the two ends. Per germline, CDR1 PRHDT and CDR2 FYEKMQ (reference sequence). CDR3 length: 16 amino acids. The chain's CDR3 is CASSFLAGSSGNTIYF. The CDR3, as DNA: TGTGCCAGCAGCTTCCTCGCGGGTAGCTCTGGAAACACCATATATTTT.

This clonotype was counted once. A much larger clone differs by one base, so this may be a read error. V usage is TRBV19 and J usage is TRBJ2-3; 7 nucleotides agree with TRBD1. Germline V CDR1 and CDR2: LNHDA, SQIVND (reference sequence). The CDR3 is 15 amino acids. In nucleotides, the CDR3 is TGTGTCAGTAGTATGGACAGGAGTAGCACAGATACGCAGTATTTT. Translated, it gives CVSSMDRSSTDTQYF.

This clonotype is categorized as medium-sized. The J gene is TRBJ2-1, the V gene TRBV12-5; no definite D call. The CDR3 is 13 residues long. V lost 1 base to trimming and J lost 6 bases, with 7 bases between them. CDR1 is LGHNT, CDR2 FRNRAP, per germline. The CDR3 region is CASGLAEVNEQFF. CDR3 nucleotide sequence: TGTGCTAGTGGTTTGGCGGAAGTCAATGAGCAGTTCTTC.

By proportion, this clonotype is medium-sized. The chain joins TRBV19 to TRBJ2-2; D unclear. The germline V gene has CDR1 LNHDA and CDR2 SQIVND (reference sequence). This CDR3 spans 13 amino acids. V shed 6 bases and J shed 1 base, with 6 bases lying between them. The CDR3 sequence: CASSLGNTGELFF. In DNA form, the CDR3 reads TGTGCCAGTAGCCTGGGGAACACCGGGGAGCTGTTTTTT.

By share, this clonotype ranks as medium-sized (0.01 to 0.1%). The rearrangement uses TRBV20-1 and TRBJ2-3; possibly TRBD1 or TRBD2 for D (6 bases each). Trimming left V 3 bases short and J 9 bases short, with 13 bases between. CDR3 length equals 12 residues. Germline-derived CDR1 and CDR2 are DFQATT and SNEGSKA (reference sequence). CDR3 nucleotide sequence: TGCAGTGCTAGGGAGGGGGGCCAGACGCAGTATTTT. Its translation: CSAREGGQTQYF.

Note on this clonotype: Since a much larger clone is just one base distant, this may be a read error. V and J are TRBV20-1 and TRBJ2-7, with a possible D match to TRBD1 (6 bases). CDR3 length: 14 amino acids. Germline V lookup: CDR1 DFQATT, CDR2 SNEGSKA (reference sequence). The CDR3: CSALTSDSYYKQYF. CDR3 coding DNA: TGCAGTGCTTTGACCTCGGACAGTTACTACAAGCAGTACTTC.

This clonotype was picked up one time. This rearrangement joins TRBV28 to TRBJ2-7, with a tentative D call TRBD1 (5 bases). Trimming left V 3 bases short and J 0 bases short, with 9 bases between. The germline gives CDR1 MDHEN, CDR2 SYDVKM. The CDR3 sequence is 14 residues long. The CDR3 spells CASSLIGASYEQYF. The CDR3, as DNA: TGTGCCAGCAGTTTGATAGGGGCCTCCTACGAGCAGTACTTC.

In this sample, this clonotype is large. The V and J genes are TRBV5-4 and TRBJ2-7; D gene uncertain. V lost 0 bases to trimming and J lost 7 bases, with 8 bases between them. Germline V lookup: CDR1 SGHNT, CDR2 YYREEE (reference sequence). The CDR3 runs 12 residues. CDR3: CASSLGSGEQYF. CDR3 sequence (DNA): TGTGCCAGCAGCTTGGGGTCTGGGGAGCAGTACTTC.

This clonotype is large (0.1 to 1%). CDR3 nucleotide sequence: TGTGCCAGCAGTGAAGGGATGGTGGCCCCCGGGGAGCTGTTTTTT. It encodes CASSEGMVAPGELFF. The chain joins TRBV2 to TRBJ2-2, with D hard to call. The CDR3 covers 15 residues. Germline V gene lookup returns CDR1 SNHLY and CDR2 FYNNEI. V was cut by 1 base and J by 6 bases, with 12 bases left in between.

This clonotype is termed medium-sized (0.01 to 0.1%). The chain carries TRBV4-1 and TRBJ2-7; 9 bases map to TRBD1. The CDR3 extends over 16 amino acids. Germline CDR1 is MGHRA and CDR2 is YSYEKL. V lost 0 bases, J lost 5 bases, and 8 bases stayed unmatched. CDR3 coding DNA: TGCGCCAGCAGCCAAGATCGGGGAACAGGGGGCAACGAGCAGTACTTC. Residues: CASSQDRGTGGNEQYF.

This clonotype is labeled as medium-sized (0.01 to 0.1%). The chain uses TRBV6-6 and TRBJ2-5; 8 positions match TRBD2. CDR3 length equals 16 residues. J lost 4 bases, V lost 5 bases, and 12 bases had no gene match. Germline lookup yields CDR1 MNHNY and CDR2 SVGAGI (reference sequence). The CDR3 bases are TGTGCCAGCAGTGTGGCCTCTCTCCGGGGGGGAGAGACCCAGTACTTC. Its protein product is CASSVASLRGGETQYF.

The chain couples TRBV4-1 to TRBJ1-3; D is uncertain. V dropped 4 bases and J dropped 2 bases, with 15 bases sitting between them. This CDR3 has 16 residues. Per germline, CDR1 MGHRA and CDR2 YSYEKL. Here the CDR3 reads CASSPDWRRAGNTIYF. DNA for the CDR3: TGCGCCAGCAGCCCTGATTGGCGAAGGGCTGGAAACACCATATATTTT.

This clonotype is medium-sized in the sample. The chain joins TRBV14 to TRBJ1-6; the D is unclear. The germline V and J ends were trimmed by 0 bases and 0 bases, with 9 bases remaining between them. Per germline, CDR1 SGHDN and CDR2 FVKESK. The CDR3 runs 17 residues. The CDR3 loop reads CASSQESGNSYNSPLHF. The CDR3 DNA sequence: TGTGCCAGCAGCCAAGAGTCCGGGAACTCCTATAATTCACCCCTCCACTTT.

By share of the sample, this clonotype is large. The V and J genes are TRBV2 and TRBJ2-7; tentatively, D is TRBD1 (6 bases). The CDR3 length is 14 residues. The germline V and J ends were trimmed by 6 bases and 5 bases, with 17 bases remaining between them. CDR1 and CDR2 from the germline V gene are SNHLY and FYNNEI. The chain's CDR3 is CASSAMNRADEQYF. CDR3 sequence (DNA): TGTGCCAGCAGCGCTATGAACAGGGCGGACGAGCAGTACTTC.